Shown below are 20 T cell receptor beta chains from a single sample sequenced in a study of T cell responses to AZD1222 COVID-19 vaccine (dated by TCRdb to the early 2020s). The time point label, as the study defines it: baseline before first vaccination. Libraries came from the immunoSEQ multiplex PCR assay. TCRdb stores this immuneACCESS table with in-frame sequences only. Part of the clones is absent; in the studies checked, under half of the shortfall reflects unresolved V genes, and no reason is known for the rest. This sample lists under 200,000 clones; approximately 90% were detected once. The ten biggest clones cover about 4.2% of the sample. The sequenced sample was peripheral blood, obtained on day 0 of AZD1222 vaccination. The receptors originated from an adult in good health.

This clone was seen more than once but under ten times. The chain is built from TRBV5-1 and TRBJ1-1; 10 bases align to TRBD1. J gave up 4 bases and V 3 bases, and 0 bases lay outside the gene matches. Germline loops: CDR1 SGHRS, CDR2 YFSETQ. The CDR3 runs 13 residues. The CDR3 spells CASSWDRGTEAFF. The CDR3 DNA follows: TGCGCCAGCAGCTGGGACAGGGGCACTGAAGCTTTCTTT.

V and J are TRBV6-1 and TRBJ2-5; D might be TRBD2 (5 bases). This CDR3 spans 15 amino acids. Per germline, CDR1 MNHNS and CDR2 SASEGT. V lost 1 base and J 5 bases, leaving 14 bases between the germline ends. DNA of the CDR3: TGTGCCAGCAGTGAAGAATGGAGGAACCCGGAGACCCAGTACTTC. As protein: CASSEEWRNPETQYF.

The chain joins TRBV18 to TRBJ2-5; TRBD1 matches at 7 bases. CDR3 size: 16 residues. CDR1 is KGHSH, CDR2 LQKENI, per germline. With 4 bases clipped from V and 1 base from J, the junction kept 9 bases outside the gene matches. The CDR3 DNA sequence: TGTGCCAGCTCACTACTTGGGACAGCACCCCAAGAGACCCAGTACTTC. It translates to CASSLLGTAPQETQYF.

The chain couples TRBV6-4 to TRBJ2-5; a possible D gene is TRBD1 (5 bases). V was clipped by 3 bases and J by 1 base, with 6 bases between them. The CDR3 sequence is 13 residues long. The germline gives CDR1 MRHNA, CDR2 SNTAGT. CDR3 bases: TGTGCCAGCAGTGAACAGGTCCAAGAGACCCAGTACTTC. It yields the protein CASSEQVQETQYF.

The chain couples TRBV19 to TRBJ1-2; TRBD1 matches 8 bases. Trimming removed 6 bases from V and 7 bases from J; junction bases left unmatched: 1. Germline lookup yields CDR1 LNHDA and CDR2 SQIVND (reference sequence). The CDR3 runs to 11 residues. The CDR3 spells CASRTGVGYTF. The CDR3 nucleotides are TGTGCCAGTAGGACAGGGGTTGGCTACACCTTC.

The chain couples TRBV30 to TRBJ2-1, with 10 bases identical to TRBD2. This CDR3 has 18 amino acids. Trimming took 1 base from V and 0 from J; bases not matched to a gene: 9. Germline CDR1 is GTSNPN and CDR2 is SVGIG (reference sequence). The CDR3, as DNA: TGTGCCTGGAGTGGAAGCGGGAGGGTGCCTTTCTCCTACAATGAGCAGTTCTTC. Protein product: CAWSGSGRVPFSYNEQFF.

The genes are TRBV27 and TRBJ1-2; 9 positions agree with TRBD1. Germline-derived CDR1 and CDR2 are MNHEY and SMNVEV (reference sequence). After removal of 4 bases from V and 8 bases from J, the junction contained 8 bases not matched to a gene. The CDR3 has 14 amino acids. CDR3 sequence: CASSSRDRAYGYTF. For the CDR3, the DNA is TGTGCCAGCAGTTCCCGGGACAGGGCCTACGGCTACACCTTC.

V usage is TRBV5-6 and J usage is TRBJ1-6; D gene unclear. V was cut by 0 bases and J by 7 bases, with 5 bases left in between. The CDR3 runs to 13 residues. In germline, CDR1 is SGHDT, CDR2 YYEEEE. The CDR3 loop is CASSLDMNSPLHF. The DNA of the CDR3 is TGTGCCAGCAGCTTGGATATGAATTCACCCCTCCACTTT.

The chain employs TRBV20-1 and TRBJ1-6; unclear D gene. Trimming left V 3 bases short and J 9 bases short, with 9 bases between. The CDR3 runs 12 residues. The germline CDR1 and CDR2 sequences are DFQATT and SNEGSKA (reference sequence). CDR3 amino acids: CSASIGFSPLHF. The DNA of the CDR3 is TGCAGTGCTAGTATAGGTTTTTCACCCCTCCACTTT.

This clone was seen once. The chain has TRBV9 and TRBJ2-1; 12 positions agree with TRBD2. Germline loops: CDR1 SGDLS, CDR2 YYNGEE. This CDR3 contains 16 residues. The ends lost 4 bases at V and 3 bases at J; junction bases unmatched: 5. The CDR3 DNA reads TGTGCCAGCAGCTCCTCACTAGCGGGAGGCTACAATGAGCAGTTCTTC. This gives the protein CASSSSLAGGYNEQFF.

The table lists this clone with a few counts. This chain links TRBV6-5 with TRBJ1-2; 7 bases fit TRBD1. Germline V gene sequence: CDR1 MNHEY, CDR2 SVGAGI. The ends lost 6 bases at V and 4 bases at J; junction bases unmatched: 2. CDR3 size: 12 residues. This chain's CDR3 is CASSDRVYGYTF. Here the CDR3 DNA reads TGTGCCAGCAGCGACAGGGTCTATGGCTACACCTTC.

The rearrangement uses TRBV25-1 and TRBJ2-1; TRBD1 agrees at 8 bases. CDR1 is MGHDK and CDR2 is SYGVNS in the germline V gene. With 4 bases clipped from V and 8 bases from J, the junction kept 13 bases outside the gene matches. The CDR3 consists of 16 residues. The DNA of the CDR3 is TGTGCCAGCAGTGGGTGGAGGACAGGGATTTTAGATGAGCAGTTCTTC. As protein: CASSGWRTGILDEQFF.

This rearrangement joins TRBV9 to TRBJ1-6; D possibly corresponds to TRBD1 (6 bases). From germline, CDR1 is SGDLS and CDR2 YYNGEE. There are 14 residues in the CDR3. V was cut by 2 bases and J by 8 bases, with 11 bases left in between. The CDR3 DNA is TGTGCCAGCAGCGTCCAGGGGAGGGATTCACCCCTCCACTTT. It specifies CASSVQGRDSPLHF.

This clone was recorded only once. The CDR3 DNA follows: TGTGCCAGCACCGCCCCCGGGAGGAAGGCCGGGGAGCTGTTTTTT. It codes for CASTAPGRKAGELFF. V and J are TRBV6-5 and TRBJ2-2; 7 positions match TRBD2. Germline V gives CDR1 MNHEY, CDR2 SVGAGI. There are 15 residues in the CDR3. Unmatched junction bases numbered 11, after V lost 7 bases and J lost 6 bases.

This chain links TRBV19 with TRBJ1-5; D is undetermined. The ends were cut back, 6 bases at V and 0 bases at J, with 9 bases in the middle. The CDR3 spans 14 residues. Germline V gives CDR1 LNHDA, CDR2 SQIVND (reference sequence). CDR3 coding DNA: TGTGCCAGTAGGAGTAGTAATAGCAATCAGCCCCAGCATTTT. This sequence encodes CASRSSNSNQPQHF.

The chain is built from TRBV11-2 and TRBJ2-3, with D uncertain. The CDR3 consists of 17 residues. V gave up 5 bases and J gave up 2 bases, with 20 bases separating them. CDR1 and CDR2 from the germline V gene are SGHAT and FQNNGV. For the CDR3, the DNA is TGTGCCAGCAGCACGGGCCGCCGGCCCGCCCCCACAGATACGCAGTATTTT. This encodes CASSTGRRPAPTDTQYF. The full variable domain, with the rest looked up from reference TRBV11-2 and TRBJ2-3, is EAGVAQSPRYKIIEKRQSVAFWCNPISGHATLYWYQQILGQGPKLLIQFQNNGVVDDSQLPKDRFSAERLKGVDSTLKIQPAKLEDSAVYLCASSTGRRPAPTDTQYFGPGTRLTVL.

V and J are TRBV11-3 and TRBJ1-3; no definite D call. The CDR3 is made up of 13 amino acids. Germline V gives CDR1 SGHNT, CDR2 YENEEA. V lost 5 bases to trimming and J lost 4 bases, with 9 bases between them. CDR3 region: CASSPDGGNTIYF. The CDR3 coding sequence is TGTGCCAGCAGCCCGGACGGGGGAAACACCATATATTTT.

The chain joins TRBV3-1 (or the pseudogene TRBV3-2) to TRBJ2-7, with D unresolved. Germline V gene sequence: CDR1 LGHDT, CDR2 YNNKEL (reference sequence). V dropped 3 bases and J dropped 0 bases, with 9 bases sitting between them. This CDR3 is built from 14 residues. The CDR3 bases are TGTGCCAGCAGCCATGATAAAAGCTCCTACGAGCAGTACTTC. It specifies CASSHDKSSYEQYF.

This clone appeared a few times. Written as DNA, the CDR3 is TGTGCCAGCAGTCCCAATTGGGGAGACGAAAAACTGTTTTTT. Protein sequence: CASSPNWGDEKLFF. The chain combines TRBV28 with TRBJ1-4; unclear D gene. The CDR3 is made up of 14 amino acids. The germline V and J ends were trimmed by 5 bases and 8 bases, with 15 bases remaining between them. Germline-derived CDR1 and CDR2 are MDHEN and SYDVKM.

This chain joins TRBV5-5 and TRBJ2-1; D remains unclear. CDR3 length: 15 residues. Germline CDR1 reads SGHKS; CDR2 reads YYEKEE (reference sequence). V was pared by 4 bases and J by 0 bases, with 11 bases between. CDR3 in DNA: TGTGCCAGCAGCAGGGATTTTAGCTCCTACAATGAGCAGTTCTTC. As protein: CASSRDFSSYNEQFF.